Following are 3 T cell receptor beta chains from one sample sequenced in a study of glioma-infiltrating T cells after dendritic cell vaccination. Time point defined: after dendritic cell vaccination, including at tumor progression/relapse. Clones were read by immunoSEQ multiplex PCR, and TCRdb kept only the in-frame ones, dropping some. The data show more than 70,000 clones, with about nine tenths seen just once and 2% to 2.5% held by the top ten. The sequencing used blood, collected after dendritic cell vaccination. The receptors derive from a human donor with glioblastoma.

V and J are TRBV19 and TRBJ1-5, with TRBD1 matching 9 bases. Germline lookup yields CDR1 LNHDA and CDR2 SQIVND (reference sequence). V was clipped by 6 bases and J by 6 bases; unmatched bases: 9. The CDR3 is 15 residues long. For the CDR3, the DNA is TGTGCCAGTAGCCCGACAGGGGGACCGGGTCAGCCCCAGCATTTT. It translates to CASSPTGGPGQPQHF.

The CDR3 loop is CASSQQGWDQPQHF. DNA of the CDR3: TGTGCCAGCAGCCAACAGGGCTGGGATCAGCCCCAGCATTTT. The rearrangement links TRBV4-2 to TRBJ1-5, with TRBD1 as a possible D gene (5 bases). Germline loops: CDR1 LGHNA, CDR2 YNFKEQ. Trimming left V 2 bases short and J 5 bases short, with 10 bases between. This CDR3 region has 14 residues.

The CDR3 loop is CASDRGRETQYF. CDR3 DNA: TGTGCCAGCGACAGGGGAAGGGAGACCCAGTACTTC. V and J are TRBV2 and TRBJ2-5; 8 bases line up with TRBD1. The trim removed 8 bases at V and 5 bases at J, leaving 4 bases unmatched. This CDR3 is 12 amino acids long. From germline, CDR1 is SNHLY and CDR2 FYNNEI.